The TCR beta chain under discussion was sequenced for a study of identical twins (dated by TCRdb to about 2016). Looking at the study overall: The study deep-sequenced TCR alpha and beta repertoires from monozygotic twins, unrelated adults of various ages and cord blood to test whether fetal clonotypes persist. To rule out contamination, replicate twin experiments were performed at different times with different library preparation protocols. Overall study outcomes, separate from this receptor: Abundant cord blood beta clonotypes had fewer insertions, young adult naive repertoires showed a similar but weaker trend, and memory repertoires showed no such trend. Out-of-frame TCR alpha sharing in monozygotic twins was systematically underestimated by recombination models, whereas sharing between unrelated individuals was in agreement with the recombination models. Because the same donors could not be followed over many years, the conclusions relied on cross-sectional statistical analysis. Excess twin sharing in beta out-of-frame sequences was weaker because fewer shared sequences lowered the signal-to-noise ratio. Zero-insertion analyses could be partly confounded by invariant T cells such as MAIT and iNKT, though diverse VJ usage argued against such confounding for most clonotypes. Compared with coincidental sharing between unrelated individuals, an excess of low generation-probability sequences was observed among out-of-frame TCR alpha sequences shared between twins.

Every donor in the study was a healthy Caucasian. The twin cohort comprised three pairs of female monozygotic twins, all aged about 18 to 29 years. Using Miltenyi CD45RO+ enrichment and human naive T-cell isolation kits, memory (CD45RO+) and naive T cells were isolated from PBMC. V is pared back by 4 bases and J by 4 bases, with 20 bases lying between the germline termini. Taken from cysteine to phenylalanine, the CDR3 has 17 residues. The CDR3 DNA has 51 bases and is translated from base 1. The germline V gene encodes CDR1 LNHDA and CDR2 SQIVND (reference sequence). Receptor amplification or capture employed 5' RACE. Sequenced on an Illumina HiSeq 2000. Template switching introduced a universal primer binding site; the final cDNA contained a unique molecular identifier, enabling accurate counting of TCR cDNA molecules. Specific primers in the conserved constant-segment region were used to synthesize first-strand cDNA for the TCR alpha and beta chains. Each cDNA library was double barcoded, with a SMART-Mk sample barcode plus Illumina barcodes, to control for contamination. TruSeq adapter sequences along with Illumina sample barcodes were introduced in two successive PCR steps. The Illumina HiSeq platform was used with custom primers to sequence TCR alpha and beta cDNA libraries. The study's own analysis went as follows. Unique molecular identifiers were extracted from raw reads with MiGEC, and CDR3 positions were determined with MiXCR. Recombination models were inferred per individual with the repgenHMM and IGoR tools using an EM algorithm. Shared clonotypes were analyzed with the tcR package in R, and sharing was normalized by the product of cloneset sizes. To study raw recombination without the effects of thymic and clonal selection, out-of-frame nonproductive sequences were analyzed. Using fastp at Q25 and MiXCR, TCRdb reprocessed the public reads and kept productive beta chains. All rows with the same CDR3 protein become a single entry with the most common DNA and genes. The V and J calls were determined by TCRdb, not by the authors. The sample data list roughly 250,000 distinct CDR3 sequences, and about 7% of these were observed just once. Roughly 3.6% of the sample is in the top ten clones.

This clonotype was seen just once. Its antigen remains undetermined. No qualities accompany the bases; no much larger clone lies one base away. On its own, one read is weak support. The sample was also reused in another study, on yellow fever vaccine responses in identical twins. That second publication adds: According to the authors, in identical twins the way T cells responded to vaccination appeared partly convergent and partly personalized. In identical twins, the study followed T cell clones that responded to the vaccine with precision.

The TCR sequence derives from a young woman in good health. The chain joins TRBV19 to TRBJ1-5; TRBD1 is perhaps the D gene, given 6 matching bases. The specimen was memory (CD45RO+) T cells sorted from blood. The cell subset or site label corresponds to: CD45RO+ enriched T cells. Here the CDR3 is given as CASSTTSGATTNQPQHF. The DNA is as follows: TGTGCCAGTAGTACGACTTCAGGGGCTACGACGAATCAGCCCCAGCATTTT.